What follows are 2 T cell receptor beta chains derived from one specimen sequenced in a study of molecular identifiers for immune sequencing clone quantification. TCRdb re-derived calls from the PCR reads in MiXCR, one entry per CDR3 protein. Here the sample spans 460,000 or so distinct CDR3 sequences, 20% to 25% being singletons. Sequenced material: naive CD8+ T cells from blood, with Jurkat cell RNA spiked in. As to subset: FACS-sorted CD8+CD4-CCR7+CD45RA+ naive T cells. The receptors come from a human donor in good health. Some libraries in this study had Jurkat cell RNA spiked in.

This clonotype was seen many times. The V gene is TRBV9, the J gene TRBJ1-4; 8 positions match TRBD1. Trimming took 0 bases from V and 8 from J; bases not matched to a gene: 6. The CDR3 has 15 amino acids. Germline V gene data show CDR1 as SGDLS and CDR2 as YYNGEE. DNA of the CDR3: TGTGCCAGCAGCGTAGAGGACAGGGAGAGGGAAAAACTGTTTTTT. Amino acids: CASSVEDREREKLFF.

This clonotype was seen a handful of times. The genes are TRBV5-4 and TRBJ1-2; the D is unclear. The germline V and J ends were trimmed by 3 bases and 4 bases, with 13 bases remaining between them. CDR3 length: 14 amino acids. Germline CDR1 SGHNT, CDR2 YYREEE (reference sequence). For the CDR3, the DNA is TGTGCCAGCAGCTCCGCCTCTCTGGCCTATGGCTACACCTTC. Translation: CASSSASLAYGYTF.